This T cell receptor (beta chain) was sequenced for a study of CD8+ T cells in alopecia areata. About the research overall: Dosing spanned 6 to 18 months on tofacitinib, then 6 months off drug.

RNA, once extracted, was reverse transcribed into cDNA for use as the sequencing template. Libraries were prepared by immunoSEQ multiplex PCR; TCRdb keeps only in-frame clonotypes and omits some of them. The sample carries a few hundred thousand clones, less than 45% recorded once. The table lists this clone with a few counts. Its specificity is unknown. Trimming removed 5 bases from V and 1 base from J, with 9 bases in between. Germline values: CDR1 SGHAT, CDR2 FQDESV (reference sequence). This CDR3 comprises 14 residues. Treatment meaning: oral pan-JAK inhibitor, 5-10 mg twice daily. Points from the study as a whole: For lesional scalp, especially alopecia totalis/universalis, clonality was higher than in normal scalp.

The clonotype originates from a human donor with alopecia areata. Sequencing used CD4+ T cells sorted from blood, obtained between weeks 30 and 35, from a patient treated with tofacitinib. The chain combines TRBV11-1 with TRBJ2-1; D gene unclear. The DNA for the CDR3 is TGTGCCAGCAGCATAACAGCATCCTACAATGAGCAGTTCTTC. Its translation is CASSITASYNEQFF.